Following are 26 T cell receptor beta chains from one sample sequenced in a study of preoperative IRX-2 immunotherapy in early breast cancer. Treatment indicated: preoperative locoregional IRX-2 cytokine immunotherapy. TCRdb's copy holds only in-frame clones and misses some; the assay was immunoSEQ multiplex PCR. The sample lists about 28,000 clones, 82% occurring once. This sample was taken from a patient treated with IRX-2 immunotherapy. The receptors shown here come from a human donor with breast cancer.

This clone has only one observation. J is TRBJ1-2 and V is TRBV6-8, with 7 bases identical to TRBD1. The V segment lost 2 bases and the J segment 3 bases; nucleotides outside the gene matches: 15. This CDR3 has 18 residues. CDR1 and CDR2 (germline): MNHGY, SAAAGT. In nucleotides, the CDR3 is TGTGCCAGCAGTTACCCGCAGACAGGGTCTAGTGTGGACTATGGCTACACCTTC. Protein: CASSYPQTGSSVDYGYTF.

The chain employs TRBV14 and TRBJ1-1; D unclear. This CDR3 is 13 amino acids long. In germline, CDR1 is SGHDN, CDR2 FVKESK. V was clipped by 0 bases and J by 6 bases, with 8 bases between them. In DNA, the CDR3 is TGTGCCAGCAGCCAAGATTTCGACGCTGAAGCTTTCTTT. This gives the protein CASSQDFDAEAFF.

V is TRBV7-4 and J is TRBJ2-7, with D uncertain. This CDR3 is built from 16 residues. The V gene lost 3 bases and the J gene lost 0 bases, with 15 bases spanning the gap. Germline V gene data show CDR1 as SGHVT and CDR2 as SQSDAQ. The CDR3, as DNA: TGTGCCAGCAGCTTTTCCTCGCTTACGGGCTCCTACGAGCAGTACTTC. Protein sequence: CASSFSSLTGSYEQYF.

This clone has just one count. The chain employs TRBV4-1 and TRBJ2-1; 8 bases line up with TRBD1. The CDR3 runs to 14 residues. J was trimmed by 7 bases and V by 2 bases; bases with no gene match: 4. Germline CDR1 is MGHRA and CDR2 is YSYEKL. CDR3 residues: CASSQRQGMNEQFF. The CDR3 region has the DNA TGCGCCAGCAGCCAACGACAGGGGATGAATGAGCAGTTCTTC.

The chain joins TRBV5-1 to TRBJ2-7, with a tentative D call TRBD2 (5 bases). This CDR3 region has 17 residues. In germline, CDR1 is SGHRS, CDR2 YFSETQ. Trimming pared 4 bases from V and 3 bases from J, leaving 23 bases between. The CDR3 sequence: CASSLKPQSAGLYEQYF. The CDR3 DNA sequence: TGCGCCAGCAGCCTGAAACCACAATCTGCGGGCCTCTACGAGCAGTACTTC.

The CDR3 protein is CASSMVTGSEQYF. In DNA form, the CDR3 reads TGTGCCAGTAGTATGGTGACAGGGTCCGAGCAGTACTTC. J is TRBJ2-7 and V is TRBV19; 7 nucleotides agree with TRBD1. CDR3 length: 13 amino acids. Germline values: CDR1 LNHDA, CDR2 SQIVND (reference sequence). V gave up 3 bases and J gave up 6 bases; unmatched junction bases: 5. The variable domain in full, with the rest retrieved from reference TRBV19 and TRBJ2-7, is DGGITQSPKYLFRKEGQNVTLSCEQNLNHDAMYWYRQDPGQGLRLIYYSQIVNDFQKGDIAEGYSVSREKKESFPLTVTSAQKNPTAFYLCASSMVTGSEQYFGPGTRLTVT.

This clone was seen only once. The CDR3 DNA sequence: TGTGCCAGTAGTAGACTAGCGGGGGTAGCAAGCTCCTACGAGCAGTACTTC. Translation: CASSRLAGVASSYEQYF. V and J are TRBV19 and TRBJ2-7, with 12 bases lining up with TRBD2. CDR1 LNHDA and CDR2 SQIVND come from the germline V gene (reference sequence). Germline trimming cut 4 bases from V and 0 bases from J; bases unmatched to any gene: 7. The CDR3 totals 17 residues. The full variable domain, with the rest looked up from reference TRBV19 and TRBJ2-7, is DGGITQSPKYLFRKEGQNVTLSCEQNLNHDAMYWYRQDPGQGLRLIYYSQIVNDFQKGDIAEGYSVSREKKESFPLTVTSAQKNPTAFYLCASSRLAGVASSYEQYFGPGTRLTVT.

The V and J genes are TRBV4-1 and TRBJ2-1; TRBD2 matches at 7 bases. The CDR3 is made up of 16 amino acids. Trimming at V came to 0 bases and at J to 2 bases, leaving 4 bases not matched to a gene. Germline CDR1 MGHRA, CDR2 YSYEKL. This CDR3 is CASSQDRAGPYNEQFF. In DNA, the CDR3 is TGCGCCAGCAGCCAAGATCGAGCGGGACCCTACAATGAGCAGTTCTTC.

In its sample, this clone was seen once. This chain connects TRBV6-8 to TRBJ2-7; a weak D match, TRBD2 (7 bases). The CDR3 runs to 15 residues. With 7 bases removed from V and 4 bases from J, the gap between germline ends came to 20 bases. CDR1 and CDR2 (germline): MNHGY, SAAAGT. This CDR3 reads CASMRGGVREYEQYF. CDR3 in DNA: TGTGCCAGCATGAGGGGGGGAGTCCGGGAGTACGAGCAGTACTTC.

V usage is TRBV11-3 and J usage is TRBJ2-7; D is tentatively TRBD1 or TRBD2 (5 bases each). The germline V gene encodes CDR1 SGHNT and CDR2 YENEEA. The CDR3 extends over 14 amino acids. Trimming left V 3 bases short and J 2 bases short, with 11 bases between. CDR3 DNA sequence: TGTGCCAGCAGCTTGGGGCGGACTCCCTACGAGCAGTACTTC. Amino acids: CASSLGRTPYEQYF. The whole variable domain, remainder taken from reference TRBV11-3 and TRBJ2-7, is EAGVVQSPRYKIIEKKQPVAFWCNPISGHNTLYWYLQNLGQGPELLIRYENEEAVDDSQLPKDRFSAERLKGVDSTLKIQPAELGDSAVYLCASSLGRTPYEQYFGPGTRLTVT.

CDR3 DNA sequence: TGCGCCAGCAGCTTGGGATGGGCCCCAGCGACCCAGTACTTC. Its protein product is CASSLGWAPATQYF. V is TRBV5-1 and J is TRBJ2-5; no clear D gene. This CDR3 comprises 14 residues. The ends were cut back, 0 bases at V and 7 bases at J, with 13 bases in the middle. Germline CDR1 reads SGHRS; CDR2 reads YFSETQ.

V usage is TRBV1 and J usage is TRBJ1-4; the table's D gene call, TRBD1, was not cross checked with the DNA. TRBV1 is a pseudogene locus. The CDR3 spans 16 residues. The CDR3 sequence is CASSQDPRAYLEKLFF. In DNA, the CDR3 is TGCGCCAGCAGCCAGGATCCCAGGGCGTATTTAGAAAAACTGTTTTTT.

The V gene is TRBV29-1, the J gene TRBJ1-1; no clear D. The V gene lost 6 bases and the J gene lost 1 base, with 12 bases spanning the gap. Germline values: CDR1 SQVTM, CDR2 ANQGSEA. This CDR3 has 13 amino acids. CDR3 sequence (DNA): TGCAGCGTGGAGGGTGGAACGAACACTGAAGCTTTCTTT. It codes for CSVEGGTNTEAFF.

The chain employs TRBV7-1 and TRBJ2-3; 10 nucleotides agree with TRBD2. TRBV7-1 belongs to the ORF category, with a function that is uncertain. The trim removed 8 bases at V and 5 bases at J, leaving 7 bases unmatched. The length of the CDR3 is 14 residues. The CDR3 loop reads CASLRLAGEDTQYF. The CDR3 nucleotides are TGTGCCAGCCTACGGCTAGCGGGAGAAGATACGCAGTATTTT.

This chain joins TRBV7-1 and TRBJ2-1; D gene unclear. TRBV7-1 falls under the ORF class, with uncertain function. This CDR3 contains 14 residues. V lost 5 bases to trimming and J lost 5 bases, with 13 bases between them. The CDR3 nucleotides are TGTGCCAGCAGCCAAGATCGGGCCAACAATGAGCAGTTCTTC. It yields the protein CASSQDRANNEQFF.

This chain joins TRBV6-8 and TRBJ2-1; 11 bases agree with TRBD2. Trimming cost V 6 bases and J 0 bases; bases outside gene matches: 10. The CDR3 has 18 residues. Per the germline V gene, CDR1 is MNHGY and CDR2 is SAAAGT. CDR3 sequence (DNA): TGTGCCAGCAGACCCGGGACTAGCGGAGGGAGCTCCTACAATGAGCAGTTCTTC. Amino acids: CASRPGTSGGSSYNEQFF.

This chain links TRBV23-1 with TRBJ1-5, with D uncertain. TRBV23-1 is reported as an ORF; its role is uncertain. Trimming cost V 6 bases and J 6 bases, with 12 bases left between them. CDR3 length equals 13 residues. The CDR3 DNA follows: TGCGCCAGCAGCCAAGATCGGGGTCAGCCCCAGCATTTT. Translating gives CASSQDRGQPQHF.

The chain is built from TRBV5-1 and TRBJ2-5, with TRBD2 matching over 8 bases. The V gene end was trimmed by 2 bases and the J gene end by 5 bases; junction bases not matched to a gene: 8. The CDR3 has 15 residues. The germline V gene has CDR1 SGHRS and CDR2 YFSETQ. The CDR3 sequence: CASSLPGTRSETQYF. In DNA form, the CDR3 reads TGCGCCAGCAGCTTACCCGGGACTAGATCTGAGACCCAGTACTTC.

The gene calls are TRBV15 and TRBJ2-7; the match to TRBD2 covers 10 bases. The junction had 0 bases not matched to a gene; V was cut back by 0 bases and J by 4 bases. The CDR3 has 14 amino acids. Looked up from germline, CDR1 is LNHNV and CDR2 is YYDKDF (reference sequence). The CDR3 sequence: CATSRELAGYEQYF. The DNA of the CDR3 is TGTGCCACCAGCAGAGAACTAGCGGGATACGAGCAGTACTTC.

V usage is TRBV11-3 and J usage is TRBJ1-6; TRBD1 matches 10 bases. There are 14 residues in the CDR3. The J segment lost 9 bases and the V segment lost 3 bases, leaving 2 bases of the junction unmatched. CDR1 SGHNT and CDR2 YENEEA come from the germline V gene. The CDR3 loop is CASSFRDRGSPLHF. CDR3 DNA: TGTGCCAGCAGCTTCCGGGACAGGGGTTCACCCCTCCACTTT.

V gene TRBV6-8 combines with J gene TRBJ1-1; D gene unclear. Germline CDR1 MNHGY, CDR2 SAAAGT. The CDR3 length is 14 residues. The V and J ends lost 0 bases and 6 bases respectively, with 11 bases between them. The DNA for the CDR3 is TGTGCCAGCAGTTACTCGTGGAGCGGACCTGAAGCTTTCTTT. Translation: CASSYSWSGPEAFF.

This chain links TRBV7-5 with TRBJ2-6. TRBV7-5 is a known pseudogene. This CDR3 region has 15 residues. CDR3: CASSPGTPGANVLTF. The CDR3 DNA follows: TGTGCCAGCAGCCCCGGGACGCCTGGGGCCAACGTCCTGACTTTC.

V is TRBV6-8 and J is TRBJ1-1, with no clear D. Germline V CDR1 and CDR2: MNHGY, SAAAGT. Trimming left V 7 bases short and J 4 bases short, with 16 bases between. This CDR3 has 14 residues. The CDR3 region has the DNA TGTGCCAGCACCGCGCTTTCCGGGTTCACTGAAGCTTTCTTT. Its protein product is CASTALSGFTEAFF.

This clone was seen more than once but under ten times. The rearrangement joins TRBV18 to TRBJ2-7, with TRBD1 matching 12 bases. Germline CDR1 and CDR2: KGHSH and LQKENI. This CDR3 has 13 amino acids. The V and J ends lost 6 bases and 6 bases, in that order; junction bases with no gene match: 3. CDR3 coding DNA: TGTGCCAGCTCCGGGACAGGGGGCCGCGAGCAGTACTTC. It translates to CASSGTGGREQYF. The full variable domain, rest sourced from reference TRBV18 and TRBJ2-7, is NAGVMQNPRHLVRRRGQEARLRCSPMKGHSHVYWYRQLPEEGLKFMVYLQKENIIDESGMPKERFSAEFPKEGPSILRIQQVVRGDSAAYFCASSGTGGREQYFGPGTRLTVT.

This clone appeared a few times. DNA of the CDR3: TGTGCCAGCAGCCGGCTGGGTGTTAACTATGGCTACACCTTC. This translates into CASSRLGVNYGYTF. The chain combines TRBV11-3 with TRBJ1-2; no clear D gene. This CDR3 is built from 14 residues. V lost 5 bases and J 1 base, leaving 11 bases between the germline ends. Germline CDR1 reads SGHNT; CDR2 reads YENEEA.

The chain uses TRBV18 and TRBJ2-5; 11 bases fit TRBD2. With V trimmed by 4 bases and J by 0 bases, 4 bases remained unmatched. This CDR3 is built from 16 residues. In germline, CDR1 is KGHSH, CDR2 LQKENI. The CDR3 loop is CASSLQLAGDQETQYF. The CDR3 DNA reads as TGTGCCAGCTCACTCCAACTAGCGGGGGACCAAGAGACCCAGTACTTC.